Here is one T cell receptor beta chain with its context. This sample is drawn from a study of CD8 T cells in Susac syndrome. V lost 5 bases, J lost 13 bases, and 10 bases stayed unmatched. CDR3 size: 12 residues. Germline CDR1 reads SGHNT; CDR2 reads YENEEA. An input of about 0.45 to 1 ug of RNA was subjected to reverse transcription using random hexamers. TCRdb reanalysed the immunoSEQ multiplex PCR reads using MiXCR and keeps one entry per CDR3 protein. The sample includes about 52,000 distinct CDR3 sequences, about 92% seen only once; the top ten take about 0.54%. This clonotype was sampled from a human donor with multiple sclerosis. The material sequenced was CD8+ T cells from PBMCs. The chain uses TRBV11-3 and TRBJ1-2, with 7 bases that match TRBD1. The CDR3 DNA reads as TGTGCCAGCAGCGAACCCGGACAGGCGGCCACCTTC. The encoded protein is CASSEPGQAATF.